The entry below describes one T cell receptor beta chain. The antigen is undetermined. The germline V and J ends were trimmed by 4 bases and 6 bases, with 12 bases remaining between them. The V gene's germline CDR1 is SNHLY and CDR2 FYNNEI. This CDR3 has 14 amino acids. The data belong to a study of T cells in localized non-small cell lung cancer. Study-level results: As only one tumor region underwent sequencing, heterogeneity remains possible. Appearances in adjacent lung were noted for a median 57 of the top 100 tumor clones. Maximal T cell clonality occurred in uninvolved adjacent lung, with tumor ranking below it. With higher T cell density in blood came longer overall survival.

Here immunoSEQ multiplex PCR was the method, and the copy in TCRdb shows in-frame clones only, minus some. The data show 20,000 to 25,000 clones, roughly 80% seen once. This TCR derives from a man aged 35 to 69 with stage I lung adenocarcinoma. The sequencing used peripheral blood, collected before any cancer treatment. The genes are TRBV2 and TRBJ2-2; D is undetermined. The CDR3, as DNA: TGTGCCAGCAGTGCGCAACAGCTTGCCGGGGAGCTGTTTTTT. This translates into CASSAQQLAGELFF.